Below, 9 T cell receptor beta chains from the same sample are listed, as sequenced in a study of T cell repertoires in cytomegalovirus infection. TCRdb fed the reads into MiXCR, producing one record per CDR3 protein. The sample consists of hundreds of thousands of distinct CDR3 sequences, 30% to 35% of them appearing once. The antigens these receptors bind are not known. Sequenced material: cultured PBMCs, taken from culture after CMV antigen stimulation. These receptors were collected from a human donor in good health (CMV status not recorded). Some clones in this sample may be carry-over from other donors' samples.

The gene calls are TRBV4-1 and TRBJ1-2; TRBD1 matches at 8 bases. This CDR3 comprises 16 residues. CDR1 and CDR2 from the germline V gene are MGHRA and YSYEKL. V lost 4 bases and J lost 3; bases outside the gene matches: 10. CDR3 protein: CASSRTQTGADYGYTF. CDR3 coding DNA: TGCGCCAGCAGCCGAACCCAGACAGGGGCAGACTATGGCTACACCTTC.

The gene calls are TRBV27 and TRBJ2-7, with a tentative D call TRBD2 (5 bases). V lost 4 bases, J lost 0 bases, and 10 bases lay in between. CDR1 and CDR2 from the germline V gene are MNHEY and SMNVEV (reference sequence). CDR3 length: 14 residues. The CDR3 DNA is TGTGCCAGCAGTTCTAGACTAAACTCCTACGAGCAGTACTTC. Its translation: CASSSRLNSYEQYF.

The chain's CDR3 is CASSLGGVTGTQYF. For the CDR3, the DNA is TGTGCCAGCAGCTTAGGAGGGGTGACAGGCACGCAGTATTTT. V and J are TRBV11-3 and TRBJ2-3; D possibly corresponds to TRBD1 (6 bases). The length of the CDR3 is 14 residues. The V gene lost 1 base and the J gene lost 9 bases, with 14 bases spanning the gap. Germline V gene sequence: CDR1 SGHNT, CDR2 YENEEA.

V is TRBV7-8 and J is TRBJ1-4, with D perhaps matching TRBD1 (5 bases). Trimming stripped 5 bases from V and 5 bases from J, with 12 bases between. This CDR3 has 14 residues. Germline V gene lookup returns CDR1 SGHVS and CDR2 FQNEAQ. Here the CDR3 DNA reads TGTGCCAGCAGCACCAGGGATGGAAATGAAAAACTGTTTTTT. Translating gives CASSTRDGNEKLFF.

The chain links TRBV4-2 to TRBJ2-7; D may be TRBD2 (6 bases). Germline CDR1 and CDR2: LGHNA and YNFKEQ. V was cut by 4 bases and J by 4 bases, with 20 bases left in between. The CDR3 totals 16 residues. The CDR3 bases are TGTGCCAGCAGCCCCCGTTGGGGCGGGGATTATTACGAGCAGTACTTC. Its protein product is CASSPRWGGDYYEQYF.

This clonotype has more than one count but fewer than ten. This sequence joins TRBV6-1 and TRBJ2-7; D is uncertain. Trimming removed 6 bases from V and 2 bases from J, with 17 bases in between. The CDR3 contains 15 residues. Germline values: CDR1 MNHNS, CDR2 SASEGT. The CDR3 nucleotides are TGTGCCAGCAGCTCTAGGCCAGGCCTCGCCTACGAGCAGTACTTC. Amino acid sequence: CASSSRPGLAYEQYF.

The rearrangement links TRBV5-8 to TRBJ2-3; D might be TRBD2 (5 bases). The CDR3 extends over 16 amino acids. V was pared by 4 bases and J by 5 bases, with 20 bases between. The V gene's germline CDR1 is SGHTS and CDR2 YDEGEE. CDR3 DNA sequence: TGTGCCAGCAGCCAACGAATGGGAGTAACACGAGATACGCAGTATTTT. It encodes CASSQRMGVTRDTQYF. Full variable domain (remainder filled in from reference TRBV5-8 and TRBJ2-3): EAGVTQSPTHLIKTRGQQATLRCSPISGHTSVYWYQQALGLGLQFLLWYDEGEERNRGNFPPRFSGRQFPNYSSELNVNALELEDSALYLCASSQRMGVTRDTQYFGPGTRLTVL.

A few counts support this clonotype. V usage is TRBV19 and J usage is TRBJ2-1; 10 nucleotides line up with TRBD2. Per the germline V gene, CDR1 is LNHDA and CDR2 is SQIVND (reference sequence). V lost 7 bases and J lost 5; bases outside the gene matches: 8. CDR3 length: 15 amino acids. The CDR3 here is CASTVLAGDNNEQFF. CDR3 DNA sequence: TGTGCCAGTACGGTTCTAGCGGGAGACAACAATGAGCAGTTCTTC.

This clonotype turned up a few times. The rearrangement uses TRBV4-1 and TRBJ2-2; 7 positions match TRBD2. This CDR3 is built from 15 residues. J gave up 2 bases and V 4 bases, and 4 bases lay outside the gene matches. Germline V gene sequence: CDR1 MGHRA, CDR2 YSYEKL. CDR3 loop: CASSREGQNTGELFF. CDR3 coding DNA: TGCGCCAGCAGCCGGGAGGGCCAAAACACCGGGGAGCTGTTTTTT.